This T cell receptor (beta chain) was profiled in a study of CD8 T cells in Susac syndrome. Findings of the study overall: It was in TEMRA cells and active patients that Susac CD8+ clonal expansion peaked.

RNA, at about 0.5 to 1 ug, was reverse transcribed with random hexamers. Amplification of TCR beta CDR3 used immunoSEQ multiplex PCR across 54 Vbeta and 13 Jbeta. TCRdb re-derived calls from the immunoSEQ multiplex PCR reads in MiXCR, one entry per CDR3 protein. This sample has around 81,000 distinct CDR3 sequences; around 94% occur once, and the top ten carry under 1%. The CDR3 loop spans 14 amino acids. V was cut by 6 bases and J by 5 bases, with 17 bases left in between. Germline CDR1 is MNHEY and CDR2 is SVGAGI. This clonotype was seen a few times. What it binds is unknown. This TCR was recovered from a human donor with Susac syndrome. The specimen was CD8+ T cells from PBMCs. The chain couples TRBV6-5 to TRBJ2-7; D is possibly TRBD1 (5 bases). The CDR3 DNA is TGTGCCAGCAGCCAACAGGATCTAGACGACGAGCAGTACTTC. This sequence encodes CASSQQDLDDEQYF.